This TCR beta chain emerged from a study of blood T cell repertoires in COVID-19. Overall study context: PBMCs, B-cell-depleted T cells, or T cells were the source of the cDNA or gDNA that made up the material.

Per the germline V gene, CDR1 is DFQATT and CDR2 is SNEGSKA (reference sequence). Trimming cost V 3 bases and J 2 bases, with 10 bases left between them. The CDR3 spans 14 residues. Measured with immunoSEQ multiplex PCR; TCRdb has only the in-frame clones, and not every one. The sample has around 340,000 clones; around 82% are singletons. This chain links TRBV20-1 with TRBJ2-2, with TRBD2 as a possible D gene (6 bases). Sequencing input: peripheral blood. This receptor was obtained from a man aged 25-45 years with active or convalescent COVID-19. The CDR3 protein is CSASISGNTGELFF. CDR3 sequence (DNA): TGCAGTGCTAGTATTAGCGGTAACACCGGGGAGCTGTTTTTT.